This TCR beta chain came from a study of control samples from healthy donors and cancer patients. The germline CDR1 and CDR2 sequences are SEHNR and FQNEAQ (reference sequence). CDR3 length equals 15 residues. Trimming cost V 5 bases and J 2 bases, with 15 bases left between them. Libraries were prepared by immunoSEQ multiplex PCR; TCRdb keeps only in-frame clonotypes and omits some of them. Altogether 150,000 to 200,000 clones are present, around 95% being singletons, with the ten largest covering around 8%. The sample comprised blood. The receptor comes from a middle-aged woman in good health. V is TRBV7-9 and J is TRBJ1-2; D unclear. The CDR3 region is CASSGETTANYGYTF. CDR3 sequence (DNA): TGTGCCAGCAGCGGGGAGACGACGGCCAACTATGGCTACACCTTC.